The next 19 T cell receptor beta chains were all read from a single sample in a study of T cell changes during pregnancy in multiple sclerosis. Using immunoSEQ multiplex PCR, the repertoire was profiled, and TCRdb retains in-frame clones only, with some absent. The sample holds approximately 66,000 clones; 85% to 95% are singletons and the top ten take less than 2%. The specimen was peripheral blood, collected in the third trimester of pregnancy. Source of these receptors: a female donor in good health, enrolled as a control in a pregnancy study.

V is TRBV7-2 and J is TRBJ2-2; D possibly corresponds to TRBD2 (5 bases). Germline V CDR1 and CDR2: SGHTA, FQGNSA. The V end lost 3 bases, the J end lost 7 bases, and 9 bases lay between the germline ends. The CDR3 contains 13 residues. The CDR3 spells CASSFGKFGELFF. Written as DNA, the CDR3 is TGTGCCAGCAGCTTCGGGAAATTCGGGGAGCTGTTTTTT.

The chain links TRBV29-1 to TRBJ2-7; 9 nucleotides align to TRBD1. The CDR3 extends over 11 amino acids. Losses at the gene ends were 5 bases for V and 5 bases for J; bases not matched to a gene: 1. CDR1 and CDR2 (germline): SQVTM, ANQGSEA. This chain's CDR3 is CSVRTGDEQYF. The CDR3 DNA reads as TGCAGCGTTCGGACAGGGGACGAGCAGTACTTC.

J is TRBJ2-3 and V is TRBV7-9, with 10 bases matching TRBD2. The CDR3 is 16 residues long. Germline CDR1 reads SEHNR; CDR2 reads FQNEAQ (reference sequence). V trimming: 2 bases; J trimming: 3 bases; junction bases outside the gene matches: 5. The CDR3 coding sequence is TGTGCCAGCAGCTTAACGCTAGCGGGAGCGACAGATACGCAGTATTTT. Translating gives CASSLTLAGATDTQYF.

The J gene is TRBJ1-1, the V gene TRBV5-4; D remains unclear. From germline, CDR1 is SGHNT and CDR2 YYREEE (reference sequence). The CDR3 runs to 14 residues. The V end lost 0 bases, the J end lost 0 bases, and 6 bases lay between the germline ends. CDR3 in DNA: TGTGCCAGCAGCTTGGTTCAGATGAACACTGAAGCTTTCTTT. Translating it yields CASSLVQMNTEAFF. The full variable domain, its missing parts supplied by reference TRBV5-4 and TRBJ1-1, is ETGVTQSPTHLIKTRGQQVTLRCSSQSGHNTVSWYQQALGQGPQFIFQYYREEENGRGNFPPRFSGLQFPNYSSELNVNALELDDSALYLCASSLVQMNTEAFFGQGTRLTVV.

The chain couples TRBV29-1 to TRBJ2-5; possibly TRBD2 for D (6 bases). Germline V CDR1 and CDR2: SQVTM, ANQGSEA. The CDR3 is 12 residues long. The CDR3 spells CQRAPKEETQYF. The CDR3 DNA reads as TGCCAGCGGGCTCCAAAGGAAGAGACCCAGTACTTC.

The CDR3 reads CAWNSGRGAYNEQFF. CDR3 DNA sequence: TGTGCCTGGAATAGTGGGAGGGGGGCCTACAATGAGCAGTTCTTC. The chain links TRBV30 to TRBJ2-1; tentatively, D is TRBD2 (7 bases). This CDR3 comprises 15 residues. The V gene lost 4 bases and the J gene lost 2 bases, with 15 bases spanning the gap. Germline V CDR1 and CDR2: GTSNPN, SVGIG (reference sequence).

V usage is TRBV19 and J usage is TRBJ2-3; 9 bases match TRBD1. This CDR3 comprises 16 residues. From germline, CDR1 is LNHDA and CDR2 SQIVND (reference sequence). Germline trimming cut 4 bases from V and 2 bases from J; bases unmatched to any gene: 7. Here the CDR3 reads CASSRPTGGDTDTQYF. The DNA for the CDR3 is TGTGCCAGTAGTAGGCCGACAGGGGGGGACACAGATACGCAGTATTTT.

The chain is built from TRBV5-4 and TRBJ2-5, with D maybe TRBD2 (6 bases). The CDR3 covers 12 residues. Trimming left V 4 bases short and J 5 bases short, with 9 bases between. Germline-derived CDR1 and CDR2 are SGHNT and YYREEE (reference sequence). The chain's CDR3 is CASSRGWETQYF. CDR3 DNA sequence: TGTGCCAGCAGCCGGGGGTGGGAGACCCAGTACTTC.

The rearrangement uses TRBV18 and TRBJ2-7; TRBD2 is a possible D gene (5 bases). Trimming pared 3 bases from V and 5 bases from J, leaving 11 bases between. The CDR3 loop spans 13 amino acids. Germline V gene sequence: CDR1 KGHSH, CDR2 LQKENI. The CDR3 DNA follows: TGTGCCAGCTCACCTGTGGGAGTCAACGAGCAGTACTTC. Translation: CASSPVGVNEQYF.

CDR3 sequence (DNA): TGCGCCAGCAGCTTGGGGGACAGGGTTTCCTCGTACTTC. This encodes CASSLGDRVSSYF. This sequence joins TRBV5-1 and TRBJ2-5; TRBD1 aligns across 9 bases. V shed 0 bases and J 13 bases; nucleotides not matched to a gene: 7. The germline gives CDR1 SGHRS, CDR2 YFSETQ. The CDR3 has 13 amino acids.

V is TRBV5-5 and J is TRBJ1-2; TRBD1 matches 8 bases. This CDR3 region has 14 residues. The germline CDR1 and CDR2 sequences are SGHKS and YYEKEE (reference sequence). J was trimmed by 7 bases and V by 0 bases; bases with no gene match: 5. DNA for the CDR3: TGTGCCAGCAGCTTGGCAGGGGGCGCTATTGGCTACACCTTC. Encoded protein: CASSLAGGAIGYTF.

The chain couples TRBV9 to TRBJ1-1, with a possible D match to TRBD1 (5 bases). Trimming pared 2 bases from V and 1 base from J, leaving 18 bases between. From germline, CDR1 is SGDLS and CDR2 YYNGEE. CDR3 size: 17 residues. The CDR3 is CASSVQDYNDRNTEAFF. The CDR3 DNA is TGTGCCAGCAGCGTGCAAGATTACAACGACAGGAACACTGAAGCTTTCTTT.

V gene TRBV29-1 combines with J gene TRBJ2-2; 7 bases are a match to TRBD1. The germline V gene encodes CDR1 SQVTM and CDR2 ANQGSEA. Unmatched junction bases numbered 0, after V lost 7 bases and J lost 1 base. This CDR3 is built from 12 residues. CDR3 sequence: CSGTGNTGELFF. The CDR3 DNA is TGCAGCGGGACAGGGAACACCGGGGAGCTGTTTTTT.

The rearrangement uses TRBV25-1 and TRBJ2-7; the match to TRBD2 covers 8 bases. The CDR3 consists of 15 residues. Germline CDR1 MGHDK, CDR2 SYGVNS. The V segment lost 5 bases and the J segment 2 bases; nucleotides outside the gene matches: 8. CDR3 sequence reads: CASSSREGYPYEQYF. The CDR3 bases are TGTGCCAGCAGTTCACGGGAGGGCTACCCCTACGAGCAGTACTTC.

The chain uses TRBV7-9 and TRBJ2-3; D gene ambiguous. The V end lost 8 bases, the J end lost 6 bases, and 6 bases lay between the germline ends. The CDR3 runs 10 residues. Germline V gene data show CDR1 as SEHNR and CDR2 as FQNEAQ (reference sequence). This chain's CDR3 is CASRSDTQYF. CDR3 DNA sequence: TGTGCCAGCCGCTCGGATACGCAGTATTTT.

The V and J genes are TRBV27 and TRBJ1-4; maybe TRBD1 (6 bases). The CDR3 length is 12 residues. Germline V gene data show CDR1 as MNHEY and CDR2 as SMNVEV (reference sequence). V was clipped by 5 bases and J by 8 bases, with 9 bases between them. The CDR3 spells CASSPQGEKLFF. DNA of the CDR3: TGTGCCAGCAGTCCCCAGGGGGAAAAACTGTTTTTT.

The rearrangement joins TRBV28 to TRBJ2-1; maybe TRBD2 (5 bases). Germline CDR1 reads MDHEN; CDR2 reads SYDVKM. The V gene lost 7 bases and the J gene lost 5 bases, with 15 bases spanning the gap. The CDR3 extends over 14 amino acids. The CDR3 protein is CASTLEGQHNEQFF. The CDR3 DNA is TGTGCCAGCACCCTCGAGGGCCAACACAATGAGCAGTTCTTC.

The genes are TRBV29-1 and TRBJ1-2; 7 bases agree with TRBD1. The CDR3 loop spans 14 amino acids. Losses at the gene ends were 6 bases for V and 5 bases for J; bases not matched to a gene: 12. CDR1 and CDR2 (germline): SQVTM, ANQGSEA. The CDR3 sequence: CSVTGTSGPYGYTF. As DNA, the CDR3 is TGCAGCGTGACAGGGACTTCGGGGCCTTATGGCTACACCTTC.

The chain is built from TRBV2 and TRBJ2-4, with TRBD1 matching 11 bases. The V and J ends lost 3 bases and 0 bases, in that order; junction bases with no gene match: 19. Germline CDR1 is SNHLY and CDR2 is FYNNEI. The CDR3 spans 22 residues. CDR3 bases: TGTGCCAGCAGTGAGTTCGGACAGGGGGCATCGTCGGTGAAAGGAGCCAAAAACATTCAGTACTTC. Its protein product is CASSEFGQGASSVKGAKNIQYF.